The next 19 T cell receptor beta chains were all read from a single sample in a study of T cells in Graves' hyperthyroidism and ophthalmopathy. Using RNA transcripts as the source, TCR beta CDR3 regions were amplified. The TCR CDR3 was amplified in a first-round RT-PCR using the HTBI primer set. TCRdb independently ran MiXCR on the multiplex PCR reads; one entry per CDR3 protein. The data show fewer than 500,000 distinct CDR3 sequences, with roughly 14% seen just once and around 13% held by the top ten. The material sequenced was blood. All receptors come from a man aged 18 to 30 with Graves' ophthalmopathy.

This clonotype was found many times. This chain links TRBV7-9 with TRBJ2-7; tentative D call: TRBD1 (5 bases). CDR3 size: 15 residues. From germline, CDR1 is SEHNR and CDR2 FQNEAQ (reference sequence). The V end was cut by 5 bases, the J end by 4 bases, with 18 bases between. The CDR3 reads CASSPHRSMGYEQYF. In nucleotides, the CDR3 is TGTGCCAGCAGCCCTCACAGGAGCATGGGGTACGAGCAGTACTTC. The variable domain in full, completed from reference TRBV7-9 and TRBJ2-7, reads DTGVSQNPRHKITKRGQNVTFRCDPISEHNRLYWYRQTLGQGPEFLTYFQNEAQLEKSRLLSDRFSAERPKGSFSTLEIQRTEQGDSAMYLCASSPHRSMGYEQYFGPGTRLTVT.

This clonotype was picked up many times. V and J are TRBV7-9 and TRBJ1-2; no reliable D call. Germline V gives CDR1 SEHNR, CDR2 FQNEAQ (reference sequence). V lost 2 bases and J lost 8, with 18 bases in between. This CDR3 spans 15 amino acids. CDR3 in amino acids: CASSLNAFLESGYTF. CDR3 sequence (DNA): TGTGCCAGCAGCTTAAACGCTTTTTTGGAGTCGGGCTACACCTTC. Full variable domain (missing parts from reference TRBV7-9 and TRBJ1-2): DTGVSQNPRHKITKRGQNVTFRCDPISEHNRLYWYRQTLGQGPEFLTYFQNEAQLEKSRLLSDRFSAERPKGSFSTLEIQRTEQGDSAMYLCASSLNAFLESGYTFGSGTRLTVV.

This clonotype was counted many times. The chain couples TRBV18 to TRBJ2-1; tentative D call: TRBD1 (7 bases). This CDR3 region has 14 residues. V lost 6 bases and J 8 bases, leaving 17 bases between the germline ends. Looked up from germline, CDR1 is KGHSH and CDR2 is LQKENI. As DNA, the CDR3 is TGTGCCAGCTCCGTCCAGGGGGGAGCGGATGAGCAGTTCTTC. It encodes CASSVQGGADEQFF.

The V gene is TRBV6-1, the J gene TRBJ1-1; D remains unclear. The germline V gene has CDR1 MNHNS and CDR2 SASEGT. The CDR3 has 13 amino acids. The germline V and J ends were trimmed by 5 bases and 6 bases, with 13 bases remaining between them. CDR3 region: CASSHTKGPEAFF. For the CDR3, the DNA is TGTGCCAGCAGTCATACGAAGGGCCCTGAAGCTTTCTTT.

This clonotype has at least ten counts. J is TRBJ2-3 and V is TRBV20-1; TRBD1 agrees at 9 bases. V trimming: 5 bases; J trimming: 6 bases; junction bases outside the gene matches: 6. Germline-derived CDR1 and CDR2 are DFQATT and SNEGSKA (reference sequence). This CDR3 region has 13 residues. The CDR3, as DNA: TGCAGTGCTTACTCGGACAGGGGCGATACGCAGTATTTT. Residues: CSAYSDRGDTQYF.

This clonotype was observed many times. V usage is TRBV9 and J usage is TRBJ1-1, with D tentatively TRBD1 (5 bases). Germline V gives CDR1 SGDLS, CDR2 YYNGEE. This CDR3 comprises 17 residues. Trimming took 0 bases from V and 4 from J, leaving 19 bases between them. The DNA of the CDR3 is TGTGCCAGCAGCGTAGGAGGGGTTGTGGGGGGTGTCACTGAAGCTTTCTTT. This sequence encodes CASSVGGVVGGVTEAFF.

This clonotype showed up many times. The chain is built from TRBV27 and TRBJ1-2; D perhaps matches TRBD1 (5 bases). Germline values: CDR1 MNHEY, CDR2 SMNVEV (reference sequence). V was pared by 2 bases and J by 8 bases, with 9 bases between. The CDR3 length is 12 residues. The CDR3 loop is CASSLAGRGYTF. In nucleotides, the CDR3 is TGTGCCAGCAGTTTAGCAGGGAGGGGCTACACCTTC.

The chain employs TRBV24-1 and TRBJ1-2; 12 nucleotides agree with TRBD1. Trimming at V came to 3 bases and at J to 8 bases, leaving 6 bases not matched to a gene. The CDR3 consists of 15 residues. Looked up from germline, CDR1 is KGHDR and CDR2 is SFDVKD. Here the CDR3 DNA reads TGTGCCACCAGTGATCCCGGGACAGGGGGCGGAGGCTACACCTTC. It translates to CATSDPGTGGGGYTF.

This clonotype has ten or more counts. CDR3 DNA sequence: TGTGCCAGCAGCTTATATCTAGCGGGGATCGAGACCCAGTACTTC. It is translated as CASSLYLAGIETQYF. The chain links TRBV7-8 to TRBJ2-5; TRBD2 aligns across 9 bases. V trimming: 2 bases; J trimming: 5 bases; junction bases outside the gene matches: 6. The germline V gene encodes CDR1 SGHVS and CDR2 FQNEAQ. This CDR3 contains 15 residues.

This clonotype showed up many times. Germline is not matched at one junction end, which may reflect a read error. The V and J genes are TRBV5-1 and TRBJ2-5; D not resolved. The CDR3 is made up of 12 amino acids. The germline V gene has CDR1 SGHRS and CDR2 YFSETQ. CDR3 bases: TGTGCCAGCAGTTTAGCAGGAGAGACCCAGTACTTC. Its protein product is CASSLAGETQYF.

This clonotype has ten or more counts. The CDR3 DNA reads as TGTGCCAGCAGCTTAGGGGGCGGGAACAATGAGCAGTTCTTC. The encoded protein is CASSLGGGNNEQFF. The genes are TRBV7-9 and TRBJ2-1; a weak D match, TRBD2 (6 bases). The V end lost 1 base, the J end lost 5 bases, and 9 bases lay between the germline ends. This CDR3 region has 14 residues. CDR1 is SEHNR, CDR2 FQNEAQ, per germline (reference sequence).

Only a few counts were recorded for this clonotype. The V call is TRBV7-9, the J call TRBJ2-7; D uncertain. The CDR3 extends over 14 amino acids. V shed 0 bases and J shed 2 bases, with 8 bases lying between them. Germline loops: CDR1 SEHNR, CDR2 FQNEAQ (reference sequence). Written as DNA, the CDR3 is TGTGCCAGCAGCTTAGCAAACAACCCCTACGAGCAGTACTTC. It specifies CASSLANNPYEQYF. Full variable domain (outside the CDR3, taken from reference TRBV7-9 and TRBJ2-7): DTGVSQNPRHKITKRGQNVTFRCDPISEHNRLYWYRQTLGQGPEFLTYFQNEAQLEKSRLLSDRFSAERPKGSFSTLEIQRTEQGDSAMYLCASSLANNPYEQYFGPGTRLTVT.

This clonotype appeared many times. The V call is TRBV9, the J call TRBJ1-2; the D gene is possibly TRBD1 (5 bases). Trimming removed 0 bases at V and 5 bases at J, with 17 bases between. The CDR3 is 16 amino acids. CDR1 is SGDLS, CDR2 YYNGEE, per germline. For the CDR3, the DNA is TGTGCCAGCAGCGTAGTCCCCCCGGGACCGACATATGGCTACACCTTC. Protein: CASSVVPPGPTYGYTF.

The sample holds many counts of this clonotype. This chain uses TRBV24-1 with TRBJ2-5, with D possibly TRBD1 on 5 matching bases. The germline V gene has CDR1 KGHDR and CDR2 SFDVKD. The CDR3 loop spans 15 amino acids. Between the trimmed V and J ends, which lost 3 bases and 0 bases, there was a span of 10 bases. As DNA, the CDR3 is TGTGCCACCAGTGATACTACAGGCCACCAAGAGACCCAGTACTTC. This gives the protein CATSDTTGHQETQYF.

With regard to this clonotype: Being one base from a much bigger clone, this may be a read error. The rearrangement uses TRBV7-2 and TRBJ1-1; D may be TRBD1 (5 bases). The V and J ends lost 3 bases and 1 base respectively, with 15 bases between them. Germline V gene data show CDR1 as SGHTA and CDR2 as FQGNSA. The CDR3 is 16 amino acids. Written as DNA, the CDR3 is TGTGCCAGCAGCTTTCCACGTGGCGGACAGAACACTGAAGCTTTCTTT. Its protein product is CASSFPRGGQNTEAFF.

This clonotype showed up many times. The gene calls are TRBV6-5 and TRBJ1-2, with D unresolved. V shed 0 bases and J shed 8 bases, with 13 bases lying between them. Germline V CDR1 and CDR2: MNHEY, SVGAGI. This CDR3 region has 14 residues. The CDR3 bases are TGTGCCAGCAGTTACTCGGGCGGTTCTGAGGGCTACACCTTC. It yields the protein CASSYSGGSEGYTF.

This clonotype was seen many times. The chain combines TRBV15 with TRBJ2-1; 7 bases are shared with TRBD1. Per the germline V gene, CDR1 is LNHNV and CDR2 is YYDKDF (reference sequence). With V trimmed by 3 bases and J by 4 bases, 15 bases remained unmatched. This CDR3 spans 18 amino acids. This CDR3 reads CATSSAIIGTASYNEQFF. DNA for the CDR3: TGTGCCACCAGCAGCGCGATCATAGGGACAGCCTCTTACAATGAGCAGTTCTTC.

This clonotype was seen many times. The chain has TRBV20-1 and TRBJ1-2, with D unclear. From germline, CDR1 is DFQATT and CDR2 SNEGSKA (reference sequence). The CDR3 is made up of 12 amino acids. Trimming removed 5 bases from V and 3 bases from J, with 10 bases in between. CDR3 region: CSASTEDYGYTF. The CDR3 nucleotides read TGCAGTGCTTCAACAGAAGACTATGGCTACACCTTC.

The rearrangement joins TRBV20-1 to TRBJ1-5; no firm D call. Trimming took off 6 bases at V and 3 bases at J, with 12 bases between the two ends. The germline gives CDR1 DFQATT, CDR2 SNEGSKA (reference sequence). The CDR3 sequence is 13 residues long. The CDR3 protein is CSAHRQPNQPQHF. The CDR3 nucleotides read TGCAGTGCCCACCGGCAGCCCAATCAGCCCCAGCATTTT.